This T cell receptor (beta chain) comes out of a study of shared clonotypes between healthy human individuals. Germline-derived CDR1 and CDR2 are SGDLS and YYNGEE. CDR3 size: 16 residues. V lost 3 bases to trimming and J lost 5 bases; unmatched junction nucleotides: 6. CD8 cells regarded as naive lacked CD45RO, were positively chosen for CCR7, and omitted terminally differentiated effector memory CD45RA+ cells. The count of this clone is one. Repertoires were generated with immunoSEQ multiplex PCR, while TCRdb's copy carries only in-frame clones and drops some. The repertoire holds roughly 2,000,000 clones, with about 95% as singletons.

The specimen sequenced was naive CD8+ T cells sorted from blood. The chain joins TRBV9 to TRBJ2-2, with 11 bases that match TRBD1. This clonotype originated in a man aged 18 to 30 in good health. For the CDR3, the DNA is TGTGCCAGCAGCGAGGACAGGGGGCGGTTAACCGGGGAGCTGTTTTTT. This codes for CASSEDRGRLTGELFF.